These 31 T cell receptor beta chains were sequenced from one sample in a study of blood T cell repertoires in COVID-19. Clones were read by immunoSEQ multiplex PCR, and TCRdb kept only the in-frame ones, dropping some. The sample carries around 150,000 clones, 80% to 95% recorded once. The sequenced material came from peripheral blood. All receptors derive from a man younger than 40 with COVID-19, enrolled during active disease.

The rearrangement links TRBV24-1 to TRBJ1-5; no clear D. In germline, CDR1 is KGHDR, CDR2 SFDVKD. The CDR3 is 14 residues long. The germline V and J ends were trimmed by 3 bases and 4 bases, with 9 bases remaining between them. The CDR3 protein is CATSDNSWNQPQHF. In DNA form, the CDR3 reads TGTGCCACCAGTGATAACAGTTGGAATCAGCCCCAGCATTTT.

This clone was seen only a few times. The gene calls are TRBV30 and TRBJ2-7, with D uncertain. Germline CDR1 is GTSNPN and CDR2 is SVGIG (reference sequence). V was clipped by 2 bases and J by 3 bases, with 20 bases between them. The CDR3 length is 16 residues. The CDR3 region has the DNA TGTGCCTGGAGTACCGCCGGGTTAGTGCGGCTCTACGAGCAGTACTTC. It yields the protein CAWSTAGLVRLYEQYF.

V usage is TRBV7-9 and J usage is TRBJ1-5; TRBD1 aligns across 7 bases. Germline values: CDR1 SEHNR, CDR2 FQNEAQ (reference sequence). The CDR3 spans 16 residues. Unmatched junction bases numbered 7, after V lost 1 base and J lost 4 bases. The CDR3 region is CASSLVPDRENQPQHF. The CDR3 coding sequence is TGTGCCAGCAGCTTAGTTCCCGACAGGGAGAATCAGCCCCAGCATTTT.

The chain joins TRBV7-2 to TRBJ1-2; TRBD1 is a possible D gene (6 bases). Germline loops: CDR1 SGHTA, CDR2 FQGNSA. This CDR3 comprises 15 residues. The V and J ends lost 0 bases and 3 bases respectively, with 11 bases between them. The CDR3 is CASSLAQGQYYGYTF. The CDR3, as DNA: TGTGCCAGCAGCTTAGCTCAGGGGCAATACTATGGCTACACCTTC.

This clone was counted a single time. The chain couples TRBV29-1 to TRBJ2-7, with 7 bases fitting TRBD1. CDR1 and CDR2 (germline): SQVTM, ANQGSEA. There are 13 residues in the CDR3. The trim removed 6 bases at V and 4 bases at J, leaving 9 bases unmatched. The CDR3 protein is CSVRDRPFYEQYF. The CDR3 region has the DNA TGCAGCGTCCGGGACAGACCATTTTACGAGCAGTACTTC.

In this sample, this clone turned up once. V is TRBV18 and J is TRBJ1-5; D may be TRBD1 (5 bases). The V and J ends lost 3 bases and 2 bases respectively, with 11 bases between them. This CDR3 has 15 residues. Germline values: CDR1 KGHSH, CDR2 LQKENI. CDR3 DNA: TGTGCCAGCTCACCTCCGGCCAGGGGCAATCAGCCCCAGCATTTT. Protein sequence: CASSPPARGNQPQHF.

The V and J genes are TRBV2 and TRBJ1-2; 7 bases align to TRBD1. This CDR3 has 15 residues. The germline V gene encodes CDR1 SNHLY and CDR2 FYNNEI. V lost 4 bases, J lost 4 bases, and 9 bases stayed unmatched. The CDR3 reads CASSARQGVIYGYTF. CDR3 nucleotide sequence: TGTGCCAGCAGTGCACGGCAGGGGGTTATCTATGGCTACACCTTC.

The chain employs TRBV18 and TRBJ2-1; 8 bases agree with TRBD2. V trimming: 3 bases; J trimming: 10 bases; junction bases outside the gene matches: 8. CDR1 is KGHSH, CDR2 LQKENI, per germline. CDR3 size: 14 residues. CDR3 sequence reads: CASSPTWTSREQFF. The DNA for the CDR3 is TGTGCCAGCTCACCGACCTGGACTAGCCGGGAGCAGTTCTTC.

J is TRBJ2-7 and V is TRBV7-3; no clear D gene. Per the germline V gene, CDR1 is SGHTA and CDR2 is FQGTGA. V was trimmed by 0 bases and J by 2 bases, leaving 8 bases between them. This CDR3 is built from 14 residues. CDR3 nucleotides: TGTGCCAGCAGCTTAACTGGCGGAACCTACGAGCAGTACTTC. Encoded protein: CASSLTGGTYEQYF.

Concerning this clone itself: The sample has other DNA sequences that encode this CDR3 too. The chain uses TRBV7-2 and TRBJ2-7; D is uncertain. Looked up from germline, CDR1 is SGHTA and CDR2 is FQGNSA. V lost 5 bases, J lost 2 bases, and 4 bases lay in between. CDR3 length equals 11 residues. DNA of the CDR3: TGTGCCAGCAGCAGCGCCTACGAGCAGTACTTC. Translated: CASSSAYEQYF.

This sequence joins TRBV19 and TRBJ2-5, with 8 bases fitting TRBD2. V lost 5 bases, J lost 3 bases, and 11 bases stayed unmatched. The CDR3 has 16 amino acids. From germline, CDR1 is LNHDA and CDR2 SQIVND (reference sequence). CDR3 nucleotide sequence: TGTGCCAGTAGTCCACTCCGACTAGCGCAAAAAGAGACCCAGTACTTC. It specifies CASSPLRLAQKETQYF.

This sequence joins TRBV2 and TRBJ2-1; 8 nucleotides align to TRBD2. Germline assignment: CDR1 SNHLY and CDR2 FYNNEI. The CDR3 contains 14 residues. J lost 2 bases, V lost 10 bases, and 7 bases had no gene match. The CDR3 DNA sequence: TGTGCCACACGACTAGCGTCTACCTACAATGAGCAGTTCTTC. It codes for CATRLASTYNEQFF.

The chain recombines TRBV7-2 with TRBJ2-2; perhaps TRBD1 as D (5 bases). V dropped 7 bases and J dropped 1 base, with 13 bases sitting between them. This CDR3 is 15 amino acids long. Germline-derived CDR1 and CDR2 are SGHTA and FQGNSA. The CDR3 coding sequence is TGTGCCAGCAACCCCGGACACCAGAACACCGGGGAGCTGTTTTTT. Protein sequence: CASNPGHQNTGELFF.

This clone was seen a handful of times. The V call is TRBV7-3, the J call TRBJ1-1; D gene ambiguous. V was cut by 4 bases and J by 0 bases, with 6 bases left in between. The germline CDR1 and CDR2 sequences are SGHTA and FQGTGA. This CDR3 comprises 13 residues. For the CDR3, the DNA is TGTGCCAGCAGCTCGGTAATGAACACTGAAGCTTTCTTT. This codes for CASSSVMNTEAFF.

CDR3 bases: TGTGCCAGCAGCGTAGACGGGCAGGGCGATTCACCCCTCCACTTT. Its protein product is CASSVDGQGDSPLHF. The V call is TRBV9, the J call TRBJ1-6; D perhaps matches TRBD1 (5 bases). The CDR3 extends over 15 amino acids. Germline CDR1 reads SGDLS; CDR2 reads YYNGEE. V was clipped by 0 bases and J by 8 bases, with 12 bases between them.

This chain joins TRBV11-2 and TRBJ1-1, with 7 bases identical to TRBD1. The CDR3 extends over 17 amino acids. CDR1 and CDR2 from the germline V gene are SGHAT and FQNNGV. The trim removed 7 bases at V and 1 base at J, leaving 15 bases unmatched. Written as DNA, the CDR3 is TGTGCCAGCAACGGGGACAGCCGGATCCCCAGGAACACTGAAGCTTTCTTT. It yields the protein CASNGDSRIPRNTEAFF.

The J gene is TRBJ2-7, the V gene TRBV28, with 7 positions matching TRBD1. Germline CDR1 MDHEN, CDR2 SYDVKM. The CDR3 runs to 15 residues. Trimming removed 2 bases from V and 2 bases from J; junction bases left unmatched: 6. The CDR3 spells CASSLEQGMPYEQYF. CDR3 DNA: TGTGCCAGCAGTTTAGAACAGGGGATGCCCTACGAGCAGTACTTC.

The chain's CDR3 is CASSLYSTGNTIYF. The CDR3, as DNA: TGTGCCAGCAGCTTGTACAGTACTGGAAACACCATATATTTT. The rearrangement uses TRBV5-6 and TRBJ1-3, with D uncertain. The CDR3 consists of 14 residues. Trimming shortened V by 1 base and J by 2 bases, and 7 bases separated the two germline ends. Germline CDR1 reads SGHDT; CDR2 reads YYEEEE.

The rearrangement joins TRBV27 to TRBJ2-2, with 10 bases matching TRBD2. The CDR3 totals 18 residues. Germline CDR1 MNHEY, CDR2 SMNVEV (reference sequence). With V trimmed by 6 bases and J by 1 base, 11 bases remained unmatched. In DNA form, the CDR3 reads TGTGCCAGCAGCCTACTACTAGCGGGAAGAGGGAACACCGGGGAGCTGTTTTTT. It encodes CASSLLLAGRGNTGELFF.

The chain combines TRBV28 with TRBJ2-2; 9 bases align to TRBD1. CDR3 size: 16 residues. Germline CDR1 is MDHEN and CDR2 is SYDVKM. J lost 0 bases, V lost 6 bases, and 5 bases had no gene match. The CDR3 loop reads CASRRRQGANTGELFF. The CDR3 nucleotides read TGTGCCAGCAGGAGAAGACAGGGGGCGAACACCGGGGAGCTGTTTTTT.

The chain employs TRBV14 and TRBJ2-1, with D possibly being TRBD1 (7 bases). CDR3 length: 16 residues. Germline loops: CDR1 SGHDN, CDR2 FVKESK. V gave up 2 bases and J gave up 2 bases, with 13 bases separating them. CDR3 in DNA: TGTGCCAGCAGCCAAATTGCGGGACAGCCCTACAATGAGCAGTTCTTC. Translating gives CASSQIAGQPYNEQFF. Complete variable domain (other parts from reference TRBV14 and TRBJ2-1): EAGVTQFPSHSVIEKGQTVTLRCDPISGHDNLYWYRRVMGKEIKFLLHFVKESKQDESGMPNNRFLAERTGGTYSTLKVQPAELEDSGVYFCASSQIAGQPYNEQFFGPGTRLTVL.

V is TRBV7-9 and J is TRBJ1-6; D is perhaps TRBD1 (6 bases). V lost 2 bases, J lost 7 bases, and 12 bases lay in between. CDR1 SEHNR and CDR2 FQNEAQ come from the germline V gene (reference sequence). The CDR3 has 15 residues. The CDR3 region has the DNA TGTGCCAGCAGCTTACGAGGGGGAGAAAATTCACCCCTCCACTTT. It codes for CASSLRGGENSPLHF.

V usage is TRBV29-1 and J usage is TRBJ1-1; D ambiguous. Germline-derived CDR1 and CDR2 are SQVTM and ANQGSEA. This CDR3 comprises 12 residues. V lost 0 bases, J lost 8 bases, and 10 bases lay in between. CDR3 in DNA: TGCAGCGTTGAAGAAATTGGGGAGGAAGCTTTCTTT. Residues: CSVEEIGEEAFF.

Concerning this clone: This sample also contains other DNA sequences that code for the same CDR3. The CDR3 DNA reads TGTGCCAGCAGCTTAGGTGGTCAGGGTAGAGAGACCCAGTACTTC. It encodes CASSLGGQGRETQYF. The chain is built from TRBV7-2 and TRBJ2-5, with a tentative D call TRBD1 (5 bases). The CDR3 loop spans 15 amino acids. V gave up 1 base and J gave up 4 bases, with 13 bases separating them. Germline V gene sequence: CDR1 SGHTA, CDR2 FQGNSA.

By proportion, this clone is medium-sized. The chain employs TRBV7-9 and TRBJ1-5; D call uncertain. Trimming took off 5 bases at V and 2 bases at J, with 13 bases between the two ends. The CDR3 contains 15 residues. Germline V lookup: CDR1 SEHNR, CDR2 FQNEAQ (reference sequence). CDR3 in DNA: TGTGCCAGCAGCAGAGGTGTAAATCGCAATCAGCCCCAGCATTTT. This codes for CASSRGVNRNQPQHF.

The chain recombines TRBV12-3 or TRBV12-4 with TRBJ1-2, with D possibly being TRBD1 (6 bases). V gave up 5 bases and J gave up 6 bases, with 13 bases separating them. This CDR3 spans 13 amino acids. The chain's CDR3 is CASSRTGIDGYTF. The CDR3 nucleotides read TGTGCCAGCAGTAGAACAGGGATAGATGGCTACACCTTC.

This chain uses TRBV28 with TRBJ1-2; a possible D gene is TRBD1 (6 bases). Germline V gene data show CDR1 as MDHEN and CDR2 as SYDVKM. CDR3 length: 13 amino acids. Trimming took off 6 bases at V and 4 bases at J, with 12 bases between the two ends. The CDR3 nucleotides are TGTGCCAGCAGCCTGGGGACAACCTATGGCTACACCTTC. Translation: CASSLGTTYGYTF.

The chain couples TRBV7-2 to TRBJ2-2; TRBD2 matches 8 bases. Germline CDR1 reads SGHTA; CDR2 reads FQGNSA. The CDR3 has 15 amino acids. Trimming at V came to 5 bases and at J to 5 bases, leaving 7 bases not matched to a gene. In nucleotides, the CDR3 is TGTGCCAGCAGCCGCGGACTAGCACAGACCGGGGAGCTGTTTTTT. Encoded protein: CASSRGLAQTGELFF.

This rearrangement joins TRBV7-9 to TRBJ1-4, with 9 bases identical to TRBD1. Looked up from germline, CDR1 is SEHNR and CDR2 is FQNEAQ (reference sequence). The length of the CDR3 is 19 residues. Germline trimming cut 3 bases from V and 2 bases from J; bases unmatched to any gene: 13. The CDR3 DNA follows: TGTGCCAGCAGCTTGAAAGGGGGGACAGGGCGGATTACTAATGAAAAACTGTTTTTT. Translated, it gives CASSLKGGTGRITNEKLFF.

V and J are TRBV10-1 and TRBJ1-5, with 7 bases aligning to TRBD1. The trim removed 7 bases at V and 3 bases at J, leaving 15 bases unmatched. This CDR3 is built from 17 residues. The germline V gene encodes CDR1 WNHNN and CDR2 SYGVQD (reference sequence). This CDR3 reads CASIMRDRAEANQPQHF. For the CDR3, the DNA is TGCGCCAGCATTATGAGAGACAGGGCTGAGGCCAATCAGCCCCAGCATTTT.

The chain recombines TRBV6-5 with TRBJ1-2, with D possibly being TRBD1 (6 bases). This CDR3 has 13 amino acids. V gave up 7 bases and J gave up 6 bases, with 15 bases separating them. Germline V CDR1 and CDR2: MNHEY, SVGAGI. The CDR3 DNA is TGTGCCAGCAAGTCAGGGGCCGGGGATGGCTACACCTTC. Its translation is CASKSGAGDGYTF.